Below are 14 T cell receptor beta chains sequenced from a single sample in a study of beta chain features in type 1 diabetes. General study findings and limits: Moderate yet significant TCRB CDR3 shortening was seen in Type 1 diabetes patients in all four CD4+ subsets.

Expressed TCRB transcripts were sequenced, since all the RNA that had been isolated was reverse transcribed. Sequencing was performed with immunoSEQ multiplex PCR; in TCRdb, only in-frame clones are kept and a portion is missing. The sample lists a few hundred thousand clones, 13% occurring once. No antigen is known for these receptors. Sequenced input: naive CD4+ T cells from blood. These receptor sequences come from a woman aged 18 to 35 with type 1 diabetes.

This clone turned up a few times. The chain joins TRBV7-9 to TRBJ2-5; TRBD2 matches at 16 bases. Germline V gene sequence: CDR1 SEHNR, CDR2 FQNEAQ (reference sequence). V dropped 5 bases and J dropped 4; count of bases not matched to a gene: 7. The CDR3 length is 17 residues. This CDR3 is CASSAGTSGRAGETQYF. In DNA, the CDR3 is TGTGCCAGCAGCGCCGGGACTAGCGGGAGGGCGGGAGAGACCCAGTACTTC.

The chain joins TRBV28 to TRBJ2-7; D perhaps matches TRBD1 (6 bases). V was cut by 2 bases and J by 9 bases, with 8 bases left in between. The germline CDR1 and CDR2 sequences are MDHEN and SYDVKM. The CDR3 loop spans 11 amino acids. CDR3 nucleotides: TGTGCCAGCAGTTTACAGGGGCGGCAGTACTTC. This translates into CASSLQGRQYF.

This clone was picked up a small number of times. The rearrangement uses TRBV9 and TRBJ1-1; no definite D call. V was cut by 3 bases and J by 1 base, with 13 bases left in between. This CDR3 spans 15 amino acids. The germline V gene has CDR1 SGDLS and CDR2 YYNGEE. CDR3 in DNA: TGTGCCAGCAGCGCCAATCCCGGAGCGAACACTGAAGCTTTCTTT. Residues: CASSANPGANTEAFF.

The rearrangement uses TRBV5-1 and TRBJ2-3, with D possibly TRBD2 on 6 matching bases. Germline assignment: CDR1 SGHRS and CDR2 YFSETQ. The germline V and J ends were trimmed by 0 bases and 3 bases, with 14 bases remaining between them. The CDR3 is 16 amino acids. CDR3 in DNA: TGCGCCAGCAGCTTGGCCGTAGGGGAGGCGACAGATACGCAGTATTTT. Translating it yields CASSLAVGEATDTQYF.

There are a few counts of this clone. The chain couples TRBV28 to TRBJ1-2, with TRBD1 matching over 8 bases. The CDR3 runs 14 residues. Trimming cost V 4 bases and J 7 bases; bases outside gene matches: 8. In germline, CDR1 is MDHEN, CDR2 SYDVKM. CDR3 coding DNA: TGTGCCAGCAGTTCGGGACAGGCGTCAGCTGGCTACACCTTC. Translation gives CASSSGQASAGYTF.

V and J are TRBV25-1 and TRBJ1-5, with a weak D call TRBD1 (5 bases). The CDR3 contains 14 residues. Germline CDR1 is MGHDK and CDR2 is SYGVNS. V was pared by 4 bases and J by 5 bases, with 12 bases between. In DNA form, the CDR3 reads TGTGCCAGCAGTGGGCAGGGAGGATATCAGCCCCAGCATTTT. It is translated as CASSGQGGYQPQHF.

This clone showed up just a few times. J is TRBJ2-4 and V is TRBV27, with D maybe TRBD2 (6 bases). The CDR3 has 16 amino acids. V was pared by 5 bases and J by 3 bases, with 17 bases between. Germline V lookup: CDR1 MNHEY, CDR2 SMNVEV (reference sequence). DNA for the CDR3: TGTGCCAGCAGTCCCCGGAGGGCGGGCGACAAAAACATTCAGTACTTC. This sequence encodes CASSPRRAGDKNIQYF.

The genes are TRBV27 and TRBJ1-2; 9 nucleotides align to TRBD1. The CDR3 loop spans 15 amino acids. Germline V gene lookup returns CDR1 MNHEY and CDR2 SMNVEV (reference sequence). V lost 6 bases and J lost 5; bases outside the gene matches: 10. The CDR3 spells CASSQTRDRVYGYTF. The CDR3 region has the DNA TGTGCCAGCAGCCAGACTCGGGACAGGGTTTATGGCTACACCTTC.

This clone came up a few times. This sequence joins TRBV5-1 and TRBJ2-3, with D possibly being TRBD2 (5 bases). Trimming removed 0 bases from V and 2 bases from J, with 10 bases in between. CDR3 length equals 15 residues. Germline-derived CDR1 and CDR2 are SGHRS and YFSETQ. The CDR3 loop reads CASSLVEETTDTQYF. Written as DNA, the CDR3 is TGCGCCAGCAGCTTGGTGGAGGAAACCACAGATACGCAGTATTTT.

For the CDR3, the DNA is TGTGCCAGCTCACCTCAAAGCATATTCCCCGGGGAGCTGTTTTTT. Its translation: CASSPQSIFPGELFF. The rearrangement joins TRBV9 to TRBJ2-2; unclear D gene. From germline, CDR1 is SGDLS and CDR2 YYNGEE. The CDR3 sequence is 15 residues long. V lost 7 bases and J lost 6, with 19 bases in between.

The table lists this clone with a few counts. This CDR3 reads CATSRGGTRSWSGYTF. CDR3 bases: TGTGCCACCAGCAGAGGTGGGACAAGGTCGTGGAGTGGCTACACCTTC. This chain joins TRBV15 and TRBJ1-2, with D tentatively TRBD1 (6 bases). Germline V lookup: CDR1 LNHNV, CDR2 YYDKDF (reference sequence). This CDR3 is built from 16 residues. V was shortened by 1 base and J by 7 bases, with 19 bases between the two germline ends.

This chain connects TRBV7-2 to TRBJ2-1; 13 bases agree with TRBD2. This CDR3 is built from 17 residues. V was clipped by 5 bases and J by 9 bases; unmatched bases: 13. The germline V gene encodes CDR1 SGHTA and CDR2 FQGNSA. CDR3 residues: CASSPPRGTSGKGEQFF. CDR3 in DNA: TGTGCCAGCAGCCCCCCACGAGGGACTAGCGGGAAAGGTGAGCAGTTCTTC.

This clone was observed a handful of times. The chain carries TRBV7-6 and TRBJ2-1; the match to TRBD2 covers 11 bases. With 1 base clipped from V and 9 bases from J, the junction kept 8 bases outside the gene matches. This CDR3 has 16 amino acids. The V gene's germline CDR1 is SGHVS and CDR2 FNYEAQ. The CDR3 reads CASSLVVTSGVGEQFF. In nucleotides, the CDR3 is TGTGCCAGCAGCTTAGTTGTGACTAGCGGGGTCGGTGAGCAGTTCTTC.

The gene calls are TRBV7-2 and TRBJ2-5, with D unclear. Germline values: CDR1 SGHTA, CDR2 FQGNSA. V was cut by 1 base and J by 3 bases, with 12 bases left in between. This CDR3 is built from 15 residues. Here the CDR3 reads CASSLDLWLKETQYF. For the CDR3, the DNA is TGTGCCAGCAGCTTAGATCTTTGGCTGAAAGAGACCCAGTACTTC.